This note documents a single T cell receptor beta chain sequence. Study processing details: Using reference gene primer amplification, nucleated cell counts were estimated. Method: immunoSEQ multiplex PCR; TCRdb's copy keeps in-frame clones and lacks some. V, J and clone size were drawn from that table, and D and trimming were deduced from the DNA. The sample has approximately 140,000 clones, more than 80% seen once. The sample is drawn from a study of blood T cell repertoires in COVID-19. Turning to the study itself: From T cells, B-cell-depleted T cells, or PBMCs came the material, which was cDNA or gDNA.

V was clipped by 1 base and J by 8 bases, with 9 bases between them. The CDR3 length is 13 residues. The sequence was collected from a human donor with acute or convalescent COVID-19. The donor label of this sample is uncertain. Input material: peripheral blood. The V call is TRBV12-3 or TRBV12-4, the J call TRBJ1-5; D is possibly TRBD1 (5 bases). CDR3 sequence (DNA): TGTGCCAGCAGTTTAGTGAAAGGGGAGCCCCAGCATTTT. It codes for CASSLVKGEPQHF.